This T cell receptor (beta chain) was recovered during a study of OX40 agonist ivuxolimab in advanced cancers. Study-level points and caveats: Relatively little clonal expansion, among the lowest observed, appeared in partial responders at 0.1-3.0 mg/kg.

Exclusion applied to patients with autoimmune disease history or systemic immunosuppression. Clones were read by immunoSEQ multiplex PCR, and TCRdb kept only the in-frame ones, dropping some. The sample has 60,000 to 85,000 clones, 65% to 90% seen once. Notes on this clone: Antigen unknown.

V shed 2 bases and J 0 bases; nucleotides not matched to a gene: 4. The CDR3 extends over 17 amino acids. Germline CDR1 reads MDHEN; CDR2 reads SYDVKM. The TCR originated in an adult with an advanced solid tumor such as melanoma, head and neck, liver or kidney cancer. The chain employs TRBV28 and TRBJ2-2; TRBD2 aligns across 9 bases. The sequenced sample was CD4+ or CD8+ T cells sorted from blood, obtained in a trial of the OX40 agonist ivuxolimab. The CDR3 loop is CASSLVASGANTGELFF. The DNA of the CDR3 is TGTGCCAGCAGTTTAGTGGCTAGCGGGGCGAACACCGGGGAGCTGTTTTTT.